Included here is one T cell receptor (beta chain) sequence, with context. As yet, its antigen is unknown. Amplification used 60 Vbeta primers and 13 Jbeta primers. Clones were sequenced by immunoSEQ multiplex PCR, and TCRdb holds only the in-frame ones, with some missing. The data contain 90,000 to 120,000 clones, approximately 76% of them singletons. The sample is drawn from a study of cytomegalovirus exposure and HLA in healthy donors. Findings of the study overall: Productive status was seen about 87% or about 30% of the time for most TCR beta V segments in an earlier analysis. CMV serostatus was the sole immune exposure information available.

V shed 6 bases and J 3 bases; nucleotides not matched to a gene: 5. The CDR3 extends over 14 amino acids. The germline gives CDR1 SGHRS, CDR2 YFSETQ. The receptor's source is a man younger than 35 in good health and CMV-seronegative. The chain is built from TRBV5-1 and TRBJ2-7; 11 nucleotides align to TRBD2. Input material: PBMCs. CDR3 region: CASTVLAGGYEQYF. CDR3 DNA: TGCGCCAGCACGGTTCTAGCGGGAGGCTACGAGCAGTACTTC. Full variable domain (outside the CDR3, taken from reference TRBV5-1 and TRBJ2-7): KAGVTQTPRYLIKTRGQQVTLSCSPISGHRSVSWYQQTPGQGLQFLFEYFSETQRNKGNFPGRFSGRQFSNSRSEMNVSTLELGDSALYLCASTVLAGGYEQYFGPGTRLTVT.